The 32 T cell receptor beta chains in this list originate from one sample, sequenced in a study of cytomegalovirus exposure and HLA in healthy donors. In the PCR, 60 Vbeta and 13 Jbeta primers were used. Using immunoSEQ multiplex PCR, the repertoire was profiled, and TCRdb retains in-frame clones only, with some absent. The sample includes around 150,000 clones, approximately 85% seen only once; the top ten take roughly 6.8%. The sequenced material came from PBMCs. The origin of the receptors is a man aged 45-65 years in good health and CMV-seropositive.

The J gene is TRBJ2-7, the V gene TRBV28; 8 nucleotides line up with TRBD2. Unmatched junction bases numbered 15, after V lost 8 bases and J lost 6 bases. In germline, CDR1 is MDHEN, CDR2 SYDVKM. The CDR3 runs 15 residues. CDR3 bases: TGTGCCAGCCTCCAGGGTGCAGCGGGAGCTCGCGAGCAGTACTTC. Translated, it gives CASLQGAAGAREQYF.

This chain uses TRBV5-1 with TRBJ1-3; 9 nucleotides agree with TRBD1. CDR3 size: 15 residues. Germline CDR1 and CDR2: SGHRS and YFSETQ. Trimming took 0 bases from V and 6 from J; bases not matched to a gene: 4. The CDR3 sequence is CASSLGGQGENTIYF. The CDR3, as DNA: TGCGCCAGCAGCTTGGGGGGACAGGGAGAAAACACCATATATTTT.

The chain's CDR3 is CASSYRGLRLNTEAFF. As DNA, the CDR3 is TGTGCCAGCAGCTACAGGGGCCTCCGACTCAACACTGAAGCTTTCTTT. The V and J genes are TRBV7-2 and TRBJ1-1; 7 bases are a match to TRBD1. V lost 4 bases, J lost 2 bases, and 10 bases stayed unmatched. Germline V CDR1 and CDR2: SGHTA, FQGNSA. The CDR3 length is 16 residues.

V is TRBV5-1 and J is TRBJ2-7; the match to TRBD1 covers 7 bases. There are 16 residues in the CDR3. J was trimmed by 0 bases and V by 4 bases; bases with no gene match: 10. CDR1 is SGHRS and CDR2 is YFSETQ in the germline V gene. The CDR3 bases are TGCGCCAGCAGCCCCACGGCAGGGGGAAGCTCCTACGAGCAGTACTTC. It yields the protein CASSPTAGGSSYEQYF. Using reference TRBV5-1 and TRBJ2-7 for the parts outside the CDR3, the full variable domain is KAGVTQTPRYLIKTRGQQVTLSCSPISGHRSVSWYQQTPGQGLQFLFEYFSETQRNKGNFPGRFSGRQFSNSRSEMNVSTLELGDSALYLCASSPTAGGSSYEQYFGPGTRLTVT.

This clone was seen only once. The CDR3 DNA reads TGTGCCAGTAGTTGGACAGGAGGAGGTCAGCCCCAGCATTTT. Its translation is CASSWTGGGQPQHF. The chain recombines TRBV19 with TRBJ1-5; 7 nucleotides agree with TRBD1. V dropped 5 bases and J dropped 6; count of bases not matched to a gene: 7. CDR3 size: 14 residues. Germline loops: CDR1 LNHDA, CDR2 SQIVND (reference sequence). Full variable domain (rest looked up from reference TRBV19 and TRBJ1-5): DGGITQSPKYLFRKEGQNVTLSCEQNLNHDAMYWYRQDPGQGLRLIYYSQIVNDFQKGDIAEGYSVSREKKESFPLTVTSAQKNPTAFYLCASSWTGGGQPQHFGDGTRLSIL.

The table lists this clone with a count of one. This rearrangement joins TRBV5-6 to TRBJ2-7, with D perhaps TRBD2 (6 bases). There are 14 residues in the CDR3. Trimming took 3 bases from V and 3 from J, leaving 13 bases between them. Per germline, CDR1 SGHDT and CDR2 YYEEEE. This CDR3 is CASSSLRGFYEQYF. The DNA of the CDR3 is TGTGCCAGCAGCTCCTTACGGGGGTTCTACGAGCAGTACTTC.

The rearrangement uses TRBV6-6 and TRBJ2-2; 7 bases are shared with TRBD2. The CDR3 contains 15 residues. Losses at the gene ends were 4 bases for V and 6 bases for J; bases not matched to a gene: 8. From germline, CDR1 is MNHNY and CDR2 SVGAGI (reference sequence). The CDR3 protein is CASSFQRGSAGELFF. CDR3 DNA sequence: TGTGCCAGCAGTTTCCAGCGGGGATCTGCCGGGGAGCTGTTTTTT.

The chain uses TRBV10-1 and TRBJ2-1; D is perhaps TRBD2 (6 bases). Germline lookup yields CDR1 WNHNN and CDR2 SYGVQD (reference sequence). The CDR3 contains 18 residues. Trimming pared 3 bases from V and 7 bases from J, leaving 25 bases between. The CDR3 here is CASSDWAVGDGGGNEQFF. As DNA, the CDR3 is TGCGCCAGCAGTGACTGGGCGGTAGGGGACGGCGGAGGGAATGAGCAGTTCTTC.

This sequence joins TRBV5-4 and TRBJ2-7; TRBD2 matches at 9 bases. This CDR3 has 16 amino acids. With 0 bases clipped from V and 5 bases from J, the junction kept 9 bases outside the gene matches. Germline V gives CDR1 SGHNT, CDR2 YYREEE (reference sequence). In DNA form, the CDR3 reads TGTGCCAGCAGCTTGGGGGCCGGGACTAGCTTCGACGAGCAGTACTTC. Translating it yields CASSLGAGTSFDEQYF.

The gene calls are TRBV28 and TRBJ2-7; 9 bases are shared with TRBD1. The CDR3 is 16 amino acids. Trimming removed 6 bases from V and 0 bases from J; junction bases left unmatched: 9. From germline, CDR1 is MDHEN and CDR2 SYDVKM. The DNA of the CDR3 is TGTGCCAGCAGACCGACCGGGACAGGGTCCTCCTACGAGCAGTACTTC. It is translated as CASRPTGTGSSYEQYF.

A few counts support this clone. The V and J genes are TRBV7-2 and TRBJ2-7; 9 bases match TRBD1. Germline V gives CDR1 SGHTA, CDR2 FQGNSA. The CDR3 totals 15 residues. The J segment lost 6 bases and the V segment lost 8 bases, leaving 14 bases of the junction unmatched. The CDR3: CASRTWGQGLSEQYF. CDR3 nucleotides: TGTGCCAGCCGGACATGGGGACAGGGATTGAGCGAGCAGTACTTC.

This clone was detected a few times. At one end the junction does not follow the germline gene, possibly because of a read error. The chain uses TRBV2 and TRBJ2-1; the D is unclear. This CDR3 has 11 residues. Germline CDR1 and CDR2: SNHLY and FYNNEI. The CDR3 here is CASREVFEQFF. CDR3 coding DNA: TGTGCCAGCAGAGAAGTATTTGAGCAGTTCTTC.

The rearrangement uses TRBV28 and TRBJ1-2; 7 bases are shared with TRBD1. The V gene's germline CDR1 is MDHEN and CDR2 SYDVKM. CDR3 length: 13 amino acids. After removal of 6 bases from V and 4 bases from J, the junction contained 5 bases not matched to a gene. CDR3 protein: CASSSGDSYGYTF. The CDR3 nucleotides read TGTGCCAGCAGCTCCGGGGACAGCTATGGCTACACCTTC.

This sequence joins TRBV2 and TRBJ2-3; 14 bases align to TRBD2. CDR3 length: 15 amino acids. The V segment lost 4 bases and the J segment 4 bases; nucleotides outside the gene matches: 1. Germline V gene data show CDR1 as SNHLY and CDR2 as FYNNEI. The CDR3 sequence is CASSATSGRADTQYF. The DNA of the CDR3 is TGTGCCAGCAGTGCGACTAGCGGGAGGGCAGATACGCAGTATTTT.

Written as DNA, the CDR3 is TGTGCCAGCAGCGTCTACTCGAACACCGGGGAGCTGTTTTTT. Translating gives CASSVYSNTGELFF. The chain has TRBV5-8 and TRBJ2-2, with no clear D. Germline CDR1 and CDR2: SGHTS and YDEGEE. The CDR3 covers 14 residues. V was clipped by 4 bases and J by 0 bases, with 7 bases between them.

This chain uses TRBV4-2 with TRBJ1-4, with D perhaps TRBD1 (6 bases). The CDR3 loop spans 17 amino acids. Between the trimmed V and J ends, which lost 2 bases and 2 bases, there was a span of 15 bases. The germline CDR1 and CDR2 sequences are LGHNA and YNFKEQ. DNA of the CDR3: TGTGCCAGCAGCCAACCACGTACAGGGTACACTAATGAAAAACTGTTTTTT. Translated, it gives CASSQPRTGYTNEKLFF.

CDR3 DNA sequence: TGTGCCAGCAGCCAGACTCCGGGACTAGCGGGAGCTAACGAGCAGTACTTC. Encoded protein: CASSQTPGLAGANEQYF. The gene calls are TRBV4-2 and TRBJ2-7; 14 bases fit TRBD2. There are 17 residues in the CDR3. Germline V lookup: CDR1 LGHNA, CDR2 YNFKEQ. With 3 bases clipped from V and 5 bases from J, the junction kept 9 bases outside the gene matches.

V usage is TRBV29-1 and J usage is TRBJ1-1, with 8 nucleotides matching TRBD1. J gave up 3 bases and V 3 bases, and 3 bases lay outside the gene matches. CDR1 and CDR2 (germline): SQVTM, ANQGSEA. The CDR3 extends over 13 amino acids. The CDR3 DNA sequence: TGCAGCGTTGACAGGGGGCTGGACACTGAAGCTTTCTTT. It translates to CSVDRGLDTEAFF.

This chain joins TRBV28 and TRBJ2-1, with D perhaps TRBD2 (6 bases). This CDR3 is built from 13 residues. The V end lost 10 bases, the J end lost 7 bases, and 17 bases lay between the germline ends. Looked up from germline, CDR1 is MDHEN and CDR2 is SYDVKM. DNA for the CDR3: TGTGCCAAGAGGGGAGGCGATCAAAATGAGCAGTTCTTC. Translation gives CAKRGGDQNEQFF.

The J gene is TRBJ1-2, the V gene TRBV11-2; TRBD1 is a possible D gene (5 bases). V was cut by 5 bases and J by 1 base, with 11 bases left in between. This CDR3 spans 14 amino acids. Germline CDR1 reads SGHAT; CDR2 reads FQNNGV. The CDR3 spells CASSRTYRNYGYTF. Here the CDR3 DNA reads TGTGCCAGCAGCCGGACATACCGTAACTATGGCTACACCTTC.

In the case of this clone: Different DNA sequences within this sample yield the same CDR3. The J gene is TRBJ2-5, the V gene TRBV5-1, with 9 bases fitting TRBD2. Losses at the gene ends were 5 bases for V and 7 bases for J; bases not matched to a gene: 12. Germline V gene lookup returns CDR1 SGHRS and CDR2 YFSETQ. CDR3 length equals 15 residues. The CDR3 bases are TGCGCCAGCAGTCCTGTGTTAGCGGGAGATAGGACCCAGTACTTC. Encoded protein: CASSPVLAGDRTQYF.

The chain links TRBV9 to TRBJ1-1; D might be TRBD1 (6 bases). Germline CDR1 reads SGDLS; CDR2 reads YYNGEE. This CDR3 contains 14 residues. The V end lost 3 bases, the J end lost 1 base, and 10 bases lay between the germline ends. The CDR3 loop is CASSAGVANTEAFF. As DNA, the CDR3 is TGTGCCAGCAGCGCAGGGGTGGCGAACACTGAAGCTTTCTTT.

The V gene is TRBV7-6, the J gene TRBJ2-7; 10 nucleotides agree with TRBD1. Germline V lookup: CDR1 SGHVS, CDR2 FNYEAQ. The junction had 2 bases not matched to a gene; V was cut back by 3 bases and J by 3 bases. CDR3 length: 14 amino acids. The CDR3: CASSLGTGVYEQYF. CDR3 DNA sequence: TGTGCCAGCAGCTTGGGGACAGGGGTCTACGAGCAGTACTTC.

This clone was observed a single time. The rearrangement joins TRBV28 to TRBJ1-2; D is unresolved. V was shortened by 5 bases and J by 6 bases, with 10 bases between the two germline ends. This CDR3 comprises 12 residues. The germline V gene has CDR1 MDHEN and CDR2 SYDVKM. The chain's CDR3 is CASSEGLDGYTF. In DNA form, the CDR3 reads TGTGCCAGCAGTGAGGGCCTGGATGGCTACACCTTC.

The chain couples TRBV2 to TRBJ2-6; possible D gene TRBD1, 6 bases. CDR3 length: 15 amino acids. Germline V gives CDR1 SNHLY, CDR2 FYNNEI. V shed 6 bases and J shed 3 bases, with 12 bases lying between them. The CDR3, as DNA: TGTGCCAGCAGCTTGGACAGCGGTGGGGCCAACGTCCTGACTTTC. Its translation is CASSLDSGGANVLTF.

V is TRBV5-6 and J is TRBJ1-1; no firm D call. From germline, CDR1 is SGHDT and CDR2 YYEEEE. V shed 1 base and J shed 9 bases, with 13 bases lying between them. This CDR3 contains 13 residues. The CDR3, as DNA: TGTGCCAGCAGCTTGAGAATTGTTGAGCAAGCTTTCTTT. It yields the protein CASSLRIVEQAFF.

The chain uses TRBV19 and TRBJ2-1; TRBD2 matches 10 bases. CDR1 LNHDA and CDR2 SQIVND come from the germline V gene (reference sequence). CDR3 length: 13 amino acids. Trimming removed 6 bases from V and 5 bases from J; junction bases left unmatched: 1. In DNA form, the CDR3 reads TGTGCCAGTAGGCTAGCGGGGGACAATGAGCAGTTCTTC. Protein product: CASRLAGDNEQFF.

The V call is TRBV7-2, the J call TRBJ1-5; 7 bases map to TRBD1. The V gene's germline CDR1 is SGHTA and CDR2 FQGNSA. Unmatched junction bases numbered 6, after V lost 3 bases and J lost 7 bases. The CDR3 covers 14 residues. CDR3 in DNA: TGTGCCAGCAGCTTTGACAGGGTATTCCAGCCCCAGCATTTT. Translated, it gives CASSFDRVFQPQHF.

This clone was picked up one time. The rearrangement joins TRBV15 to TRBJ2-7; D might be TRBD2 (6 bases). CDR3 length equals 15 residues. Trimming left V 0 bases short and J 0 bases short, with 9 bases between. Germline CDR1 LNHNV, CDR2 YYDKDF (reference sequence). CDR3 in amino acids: CATSRDLGSSYEQYF. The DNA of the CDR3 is TGTGCCACCAGCAGAGATCTCGGGAGCTCCTACGAGCAGTACTTC.

CDR3 residues: CASELPGTGTTEAFF. CDR3 DNA sequence: TGTGCCAGCGAATTACCCGGGACAGGGACGACTGAAGCTTTCTTT. V is TRBV28 and J is TRBJ1-1, with 9 bases lining up with TRBD1. Trimming at V came to 8 bases and at J to 5 bases, leaving 12 bases not matched to a gene. Germline V gives CDR1 MDHEN, CDR2 SYDVKM. The CDR3 has 15 amino acids.

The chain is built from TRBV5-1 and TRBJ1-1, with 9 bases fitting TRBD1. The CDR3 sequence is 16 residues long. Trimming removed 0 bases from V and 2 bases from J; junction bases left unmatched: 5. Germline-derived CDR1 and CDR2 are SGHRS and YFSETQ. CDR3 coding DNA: TGCGCCAGCAGCTTGGGGACAGGGGTCCTAAACACTGAAGCTTTCTTT. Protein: CASSLGTGVLNTEAFF.

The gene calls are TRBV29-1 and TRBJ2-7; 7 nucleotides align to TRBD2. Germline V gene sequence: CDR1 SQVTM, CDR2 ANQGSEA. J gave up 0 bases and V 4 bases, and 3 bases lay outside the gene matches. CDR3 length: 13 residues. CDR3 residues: CSVVTSNSYEQYF. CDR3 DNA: TGCAGCGTTGTGACTAGCAACTCCTACGAGCAGTACTTC.